What follows are 5 T cell receptor beta chains derived from one specimen sequenced in a study of OX40 agonist ivuxolimab in advanced cancers. Library preparation used the immunoSEQ multiplex PCR assay. TCRdb re-hosts the immuneACCESS table, in-frame sequences only. Its copies lack some clones; in the studies checked, an unresolved V gene accounts for under half of them, and the cause for the rest is not known. Counted in this sample were around 74,000 clones; 75% to 90% of them appeared once. The biggest ten clones account for 5% to 6.5% of the sample. The source material was CD4+ or CD8+ T cells sorted from blood, sampled in a trial of the OX40 agonist ivuxolimab. Receptors originate from an adult with an advanced solid tumor such as melanoma, head and neck, liver or kidney cancer.

This chain connects TRBV11-1 to TRBJ2-7; D is unresolved. Germline V gene sequence: CDR1 SGHAT, CDR2 FQDESV (reference sequence). The CDR3 totals 11 residues. V gave up 5 bases and J gave up 4 bases, with 6 bases separating them. The CDR3 coding sequence is TGTGCCAGCAGCCATTATTACGAGCAGTACTTC. Protein: CASSHYYEQYF.

This clone appeared once. The rearrangement uses TRBV7-9 and TRBJ2-3, with 10 bases lining up with TRBD1. With V trimmed by 1 base and J by 0 bases, 4 bases remained unmatched. CDR1 and CDR2 from the germline V gene are SEHNR and FQNEAQ (reference sequence). The CDR3 is 17 amino acids. The CDR3 loop is CASSLDRTGGSTDTQYF. In DNA, the CDR3 is TGTGCCAGCAGCTTAGATCGGACAGGGGGGAGCACAGATACGCAGTATTTT.

CDR3 sequence reads: CASILDRGPEIGELFF. As DNA, the CDR3 is TGTGCCAGCATCCTAGACAGGGGGCCTGAAATCGGGGAGCTGTTTTTT. J is TRBJ2-2 and V is TRBV7-2; TRBD1 matches 10 bases. V was pared by 7 bases and J by 7 bases, with 12 bases of the junction left unmatched. Germline CDR1 and CDR2: SGHTA and FQGNSA. CDR3 length: 16 residues.

The chain joins TRBV27 to TRBJ1-5; 8 bases are shared with TRBD1. V lost 6 bases, J lost 2 bases, and 6 bases stayed unmatched. CDR1 and CDR2 (germline): MNHEY, SMNVEV (reference sequence). This CDR3 contains 15 residues. The CDR3 reads CASRLGQGGNQPQHF. DNA for the CDR3: TGTGCCAGCAGACTTGGACAGGGCGGCAATCAGCCCCAGCATTTT.

The genes are TRBV9 and TRBJ1-6; 10 nucleotides align to TRBD1. This CDR3 region has 16 residues. CDR1 and CDR2 (germline): SGDLS, YYNGEE. V was pared by 4 bases and J by 10 bases, with 11 bases of the junction left unmatched. CDR3 protein: CASSSTLGTGVSPLHF. In DNA form, the CDR3 reads TGTGCCAGCAGCTCGACCCTCGGGACAGGGGTGTCACCCCTCCACTTT.